The rows below give T cell receptor beta chains drawn from one sample of a study of T cell responses to AZD1222 COVID-19 vaccine. The protocol was immunoSEQ multiplex PCR, while the TCRdb copy is restricted to in-frame clones and leaves out a portion. The sample shows around 120,000 clones, about 90% of them seen only once. Source: peripheral blood, taken on day 0 of AZD1222 vaccination. The receptors originated from an adult in good health. The CDR3 runs from the conserved cysteine through the conserved F or W.

j_call v_call cdr3_length cdr3_aa
TRBJ2-7 TRBV6-5 12 CASSSPSGEQYF
TRBJ1-6 TRBV11-2 11 CASSLDSPLHF
TRBJ1-4 TRBV4-3 19 CASSQGFQGDRTFNEKLFF
TRBJ1-2 TRBV7-2 15 CASSLQGAANYGYTF
TRBJ2-7 TRBV5-4 19 CASSLAGRAEWLAGGEQYF
TRBJ1-2 TRBV4-1 15 CASSQDTALEYGYTF
TRBJ1-6 TRBV28 16 CASSLGQGAGNSPLHF
TRBJ2-5 TRBV6-5 13 CASSTALFETQYF
TRBJ1-5 TRBV28 21 CASSFPFRDRGHQNSNQPQHF
TRBJ2-7 TRBV7-9 14 CASSFGTSEERQYF
TRBJ1-6 TRBV28 15 CASGLLPGYLSPLHF
TRBJ2-2 TRBV9 15 CASSVGGGYTGELFF
TRBJ1-2 TRBV5-1 14 CASSLGTGNYGYTF
TRBJ1-5 TRBV5-4 15 CASSADPRSNQPQHF
TRBJ1-4 TRBV6-1 11 CATFTGSKLFF
TRBJ1-3 TRBV2 14 CAKMDSLSGNTIYF
TRBJ2-1 TRBV19 13 CASSITRGGEQFF
TRBJ2-1 TRBV6-2/TRBV6-3 15 CASSPAASSYNEQFF
TRBJ2-7 TRBV29-1 12 CSAETEAYEQYF
TRBJ2-5 TRBV6-5 14 CASRQVVTQETQYF
TRBJ2-3 TRBV7-8 12 CASTGVADTQYF
TRBJ2-5 TRBV5-1 13 CASSLGWGETQYF
TRBJ2-1 TRBV5-1 13 CASSLGLYNEQFF
TRBJ1-1 TRBV19 14 CASSMKSGYTEAFF
TRBJ2-2 TRBV27 12 CASGFGTGELFF
TRBJ1-2 TRBV11-2 14 CASSFDSSNYGYTF
TRBJ2-7 TRBV4-1 16 CASSQETGTSLYEQYF
TRBJ1-1 TRBV6-5 13 CASNLRVRIEAFF
TRBJ2-3 TRBV5-1 15 CASSLDGTSTDTQYF
TRBJ1-6 TRBV11-2 15 CASSPLEGAYSPLHF
TRBJ2-2 TRBV2 14 CASSEALSTGELFF
TRBJ2-1 TRBV28 12 CASSSPNNEQFF